This TCR beta chain was captured by sequencing in a study of blood T cell repertoires in COVID-19. Study information: Samples of COVID-19 (acute and convalescent) were obtained from the United States, Italy and Spain. T cells, B-cell-depleted T cells, or PBMCs provided the cDNA or gDNA that served as material.

The CDR3 spans 14 residues. CDR1 and CDR2 (germline): SNHLY, FYNNEI. Trimming removed 5 bases from V and 5 bases from J; junction bases left unmatched: 4. Authors' analysis steps: Cell counts per sample came from amplifying reference gene primers. Libraries were prepared by immunoSEQ multiplex PCR; TCRdb keeps only in-frame clonotypes and omits some of them. V and J calls and clone size follow that table, whereas D and trimming were derived from the DNA. The sample has approximately 260,000 clones, about four fifths seen once. This clone was counted only a few times. The sample taken for sequencing was peripheral blood. The sequence was collected from a woman aged 80 or over with acute or convalescent COVID-19. V gene TRBV2 combines with J gene TRBJ1-5; 9 nucleotides align to TRBD1. DNA of the CDR3: TGTGCCAGCAGTTTCGGGACAGGGCATCAGCCCCAGCATTTT. This codes for CASSFGTGHQPQHF.